In its sample, the clone carrying this T cell receptor (beta chain) was seen a few times. With a J-beta primer mix and a sample-barcoded 5' primer, a second PCR ran about 7 to 12 cycles. CDR3-containing paired-end reads numbered at least 2.5 million in each sample. TCRdb reprocessed the 5' RACE reads with MiXCR, giving one entry per CDR3 protein. The data hold some 850,000 distinct CDR3 sequences, with roughly 24% observed a single time. The data were obtained in a study of blood T cells in healthy people across ages. This CDR3 region has 14 residues. The germline V gene has CDR1 SGDLS and CDR2 YYNGEE. Trimming shortened V by 3 bases and J by 3 bases, and 9 bases separated the two germline ends. Separately, the same data were catalogued under a study of T cells of mothers and their children. According to that study: Donation was provided by three healthy Caucasian mothers along with their six children.

The source is a boy aged 5-17 years in good health. The V and J genes are TRBV9 and TRBJ2-2; a weak D match, TRBD2 (6 bases). The sequenced sample consisted of blood. The CDR3 nucleotides read TGTGCCAGCAGCGGGAGGGTATACACCGGGGAGCTGTTTTTT. Translated: CASSGRVYTGELFF.